Below are 13 T cell receptor beta chains sequenced from a single sample in a study of cytomegalovirus exposure and HLA in healthy donors. The method was immunoSEQ multiplex PCR; TCRdb's version includes in-frame clones alone and lacks a portion of them. The table lists around 190,000 clones, about 85% of them singletons. Sequencing was done on a sample of PBMCs. These receptors originate from a man between 18 and 29 years old in good health and CMV-seropositive.

The V call is TRBV2, the J call TRBJ1-1; D perhaps matches TRBD1 (5 bases). Deletions cut 7 bases from V and 3 bases from J, with 12 bases between. CDR3 size: 13 residues. Germline CDR1 is SNHLY and CDR2 is FYNNEI. The CDR3 here is CASTRERDTEAFF. DNA for the CDR3: TGTGCCAGCACCAGGGAAAGGGACACTGAAGCTTTCTTT.

The J gene is TRBJ2-7, the V gene TRBV5-6; TRBD1 matches at 9 bases. J gave up 3 bases and V 4 bases, and 5 bases lay outside the gene matches. The CDR3 loop spans 14 amino acids. Germline values: CDR1 SGHDT, CDR2 YYEEEE. This CDR3 reads CASSDTGGGYEQYF. The CDR3 region has the DNA TGTGCCAGCAGCGACACAGGGGGCGGCTACGAGCAGTACTTC. Together with reference TRBV5-6 and TRBJ2-7, the CDR3 gives the full variable domain: DAGVTQSPTHLIKTRGQQVTLRCSPKSGHDTVSWYQQALGQGPQFIFQYYEEEERQRGNFPDRFSGHQFPNYSSELNVNALLLGDSALYLCASSDTGGGYEQYFGPGTRLTVT.

This clone was observed once. The chain carries TRBV28 and TRBJ1-2, with 12 bases that match TRBD1. From germline, CDR1 is MDHEN and CDR2 SYDVKM. The CDR3 is 14 amino acids. V gave up 5 bases and J gave up 5 bases; unmatched junction bases: 3. Here the CDR3 DNA reads TGTGCCAGCAGTCCGGGACAGGGGGCATATGGCTACACCTTC. It specifies CASSPGQGAYGYTF.

The chain employs TRBV5-8 and TRBJ1-3, with D unresolved. CDR1 and CDR2 (germline): SGHTS, YDEGEE. This CDR3 has 15 amino acids. V was trimmed by 0 bases and J by 2 bases, leaving 9 bases between them. The CDR3 DNA follows: TGTGCCAGCAGCTTGGACCGGGGTCCTGGAAACACCATATATTTT. This encodes CASSLDRGPGNTIYF.

The chain links TRBV4-1 to TRBJ2-2, with 7 bases fitting TRBD2. The V gene end was trimmed by 1 base and the J gene end by 3 bases; junction bases not matched to a gene: 8. This CDR3 has 17 residues. CDR1 and CDR2 from the germline V gene are MGHRA and YSYEKL. CDR3 DNA sequence: TGCGCCAGCAGCCAAGCGCCGGCGGGGGTCTACACCGGGGAGCTGTTTTTT. This sequence encodes CASSQAPAGVYTGELFF.

This chain uses TRBV5-1 with TRBJ1-6; TRBD1 agrees at 7 bases. V dropped 0 bases and J dropped 0; count of bases not matched to a gene: 9. The length of the CDR3 is 19 residues. Germline CDR1 and CDR2: SGHRS and YFSETQ. CDR3 coding DNA: TGCGCCAGCAGCTTGGGCCAGGGGGTGGGAAGCTCCTATAATTCACCCCTCCACTTT. It codes for CASSLGQGVGSSYNSPLHF.

The chain is built from TRBV19 and TRBJ2-7, with TRBD1 as a possible D gene (6 bases). CDR1 and CDR2 from the germline V gene are LNHDA and SQIVND (reference sequence). The CDR3 has 13 residues. Between the trimmed V and J ends, which lost 6 bases and 0 bases, there was a span of 9 bases. In nucleotides, the CDR3 is TGTGCCAGTAGCCAGGGGAACTCCTACGAGCAGTACTTC. Its translation: CASSQGNSYEQYF.

The chain has TRBV28 and TRBJ2-7, with TRBD2 matching over 10 bases. The J segment lost 2 bases and the V segment lost 5 bases, leaving 6 bases of the junction unmatched. The CDR3 consists of 15 residues. Per the germline V gene, CDR1 is MDHEN and CDR2 is SYDVKM. The CDR3 DNA is TGTGCCAGCAGTACCGCTAGCGGGAGCGCCTACGAGCAGTACTTC. This codes for CASSTASGSAYEQYF. Together with reference TRBV28 and TRBJ2-7, the CDR3 gives the full variable domain: DVKVTQSSRYLVKRTGEKVFLECVQDMDHENMFWYRQDPGLGLRLIYFSYDVKMKEKGDIPEGYSVSREKKERFSLILESASTNQTSMYLCASSTASGSAYEQYFGPGTRLTVT.

The chain recombines TRBV5-4 with TRBJ1-3; D remains ambiguous. Trimming stripped 0 bases from V and 0 bases from J, with 7 bases between. There are 15 residues in the CDR3. The V gene's germline CDR1 is SGHNT and CDR2 YYREEE (reference sequence). The CDR3 protein is CASSLDGSSGNTIYF. The CDR3 nucleotides read TGTGCCAGCAGCTTGGACGGTAGCTCTGGAAACACCATATATTTT.

The rearrangement uses TRBV7-9 and TRBJ2-3; 11 bases are a match to TRBD2. Losses at the gene ends were 4 bases for V and 3 bases for J; bases not matched to a gene: 6. The CDR3 is 16 residues long. CDR1 is SEHNR, CDR2 FQNEAQ, per germline (reference sequence). The CDR3 coding sequence is TGTGCCAGCAGCTCCTTAGCGGGGGGGCAGACAGATACGCAGTATTTT. Its translation: CASSSLAGGQTDTQYF.

J is TRBJ2-3 and V is TRBV5-1; D perhaps matches TRBD1 (5 bases). Trimming stripped 0 bases from V and 1 base from J, with 12 bases between. Germline assignment: CDR1 SGHRS and CDR2 YFSETQ. This CDR3 region has 16 residues. Written as DNA, the CDR3 is TGCGCCAGCAGCTTGGCCGAAGGGGTTGGCACAGATACGCAGTATTTT. This gives the protein CASSLAEGVGTDTQYF.

This sequence joins TRBV2 and TRBJ1-5; TRBD1 aligns across 8 bases. Germline V gene sequence: CDR1 SNHLY, CDR2 FYNNEI. CDR3 length: 14 residues. The J segment lost 5 bases and the V segment lost 4 bases, leaving 4 bases of the junction unmatched. The CDR3 DNA is TGTGCCAGCAGTGGGACAGGGACTGATCAGCCCCAGCATTTT. As protein: CASSGTGTDQPQHF.

This chain joins TRBV11-3 and TRBJ1-1; weak D call: TRBD1 (6 bases). This CDR3 is built from 11 residues. Deletions cut 4 bases from V and 9 bases from J, with 9 bases between. The V gene's germline CDR1 is SGHNT and CDR2 YENEEA. The CDR3 here is CASSSGTQAFF. In DNA form, the CDR3 reads TGTGCCAGCAGCTCCGGGACACAAGCTTTCTTT.